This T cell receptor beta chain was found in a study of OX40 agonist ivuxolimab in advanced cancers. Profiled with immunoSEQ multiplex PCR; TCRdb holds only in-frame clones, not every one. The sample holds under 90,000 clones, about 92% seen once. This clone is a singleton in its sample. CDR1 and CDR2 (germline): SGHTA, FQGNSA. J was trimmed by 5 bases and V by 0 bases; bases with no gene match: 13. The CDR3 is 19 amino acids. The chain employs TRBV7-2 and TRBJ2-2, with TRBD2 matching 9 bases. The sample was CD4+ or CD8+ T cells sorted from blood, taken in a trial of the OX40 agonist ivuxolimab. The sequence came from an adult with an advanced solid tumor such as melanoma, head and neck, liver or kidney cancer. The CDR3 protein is CASSLASLGLAWGTGELFF. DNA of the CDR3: TGTGCCAGCAGCTTAGCGAGTTTGGGACTAGCCTGGGGTACCGGGGAGCTGTTTTTT.